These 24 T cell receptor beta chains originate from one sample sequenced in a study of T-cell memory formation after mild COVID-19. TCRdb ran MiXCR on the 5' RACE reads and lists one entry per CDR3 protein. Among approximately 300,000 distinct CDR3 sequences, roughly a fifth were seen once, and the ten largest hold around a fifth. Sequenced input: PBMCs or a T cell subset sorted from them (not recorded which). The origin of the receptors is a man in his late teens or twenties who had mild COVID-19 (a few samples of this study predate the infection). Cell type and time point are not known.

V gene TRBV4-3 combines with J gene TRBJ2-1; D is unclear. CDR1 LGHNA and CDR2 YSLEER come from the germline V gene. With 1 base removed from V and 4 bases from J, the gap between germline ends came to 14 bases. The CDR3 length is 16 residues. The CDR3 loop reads CASSQAGGIGYNEQFF. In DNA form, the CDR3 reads TGCGCCAGCAGCCAAGCGGGCGGTATTGGATACAATGAGCAGTTCTTC.

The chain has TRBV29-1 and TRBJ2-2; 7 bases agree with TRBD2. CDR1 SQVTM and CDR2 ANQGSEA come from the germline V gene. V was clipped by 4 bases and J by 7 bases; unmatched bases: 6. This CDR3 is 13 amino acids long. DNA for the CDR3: TGCAGCGTTGGTCGGGGGGATCGCGGGGAGCTGTTTTTT. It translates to CSVGRGDRGELFF.

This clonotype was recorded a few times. The chain's CDR3 is CASSPDGTNTGELFF. CDR3 bases: TGTGCCAGCAGCCCGGACGGAACGAACACCGGGGAGCTGTTTTTT. V usage is TRBV11-3 and J usage is TRBJ2-2; D is ambiguous. The CDR3 consists of 15 residues. V lost 5 bases and J lost 0, with 10 bases in between. Germline lookup yields CDR1 SGHNT and CDR2 YENEEA.

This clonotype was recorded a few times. The CDR3 DNA sequence: TGCAGTGCTAGAGATGGGACAGGACCCAATGGCTACACCTTC. Residues: CSARDGTGPNGYTF. The V call is TRBV20-1, the J call TRBJ1-2; 8 positions agree with TRBD1. CDR1 DFQATT and CDR2 SNEGSKA come from the germline V gene (reference sequence). V lost 0 bases, J lost 6 bases, and 6 bases stayed unmatched. The CDR3 consists of 14 residues.

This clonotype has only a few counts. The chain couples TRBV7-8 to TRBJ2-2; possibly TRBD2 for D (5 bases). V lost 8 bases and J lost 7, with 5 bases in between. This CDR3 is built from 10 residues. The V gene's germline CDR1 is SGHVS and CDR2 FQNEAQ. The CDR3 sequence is CASEGGELFF. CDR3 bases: TGTGCCAGCGAGGGCGGGGAGCTGTTTTTT.

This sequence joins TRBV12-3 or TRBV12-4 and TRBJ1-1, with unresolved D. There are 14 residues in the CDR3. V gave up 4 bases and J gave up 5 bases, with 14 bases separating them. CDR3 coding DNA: TGTGCCAGCAGTTGGGTACTATTAGGGACTGAAGCTTTCTTT. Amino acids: CASSWVLLGTEAFF.

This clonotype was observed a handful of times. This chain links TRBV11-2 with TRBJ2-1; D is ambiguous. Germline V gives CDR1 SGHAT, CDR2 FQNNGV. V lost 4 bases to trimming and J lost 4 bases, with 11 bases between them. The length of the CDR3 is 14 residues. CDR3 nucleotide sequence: TGTGCCAGCAGCTCCCCTGGGGAATACAATGAGCAGTTCTTC. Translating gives CASSSPGEYNEQFF.

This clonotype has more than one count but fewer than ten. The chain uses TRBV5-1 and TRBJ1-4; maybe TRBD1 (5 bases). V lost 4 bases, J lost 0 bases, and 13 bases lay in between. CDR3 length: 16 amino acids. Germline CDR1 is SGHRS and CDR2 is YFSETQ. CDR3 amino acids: CASSGGPPATNEKLFF. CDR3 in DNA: TGCGCCAGCAGCGGGGGACCGCCTGCAACTAATGAAAAACTGTTTTTT.

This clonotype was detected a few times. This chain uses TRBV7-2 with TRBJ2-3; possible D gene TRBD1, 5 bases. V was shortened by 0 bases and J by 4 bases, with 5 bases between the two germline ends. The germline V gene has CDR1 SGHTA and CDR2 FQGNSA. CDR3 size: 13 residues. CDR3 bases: TGTGCCAGCAGCTTAGCGACAGCAGATACGCAGTATTTT. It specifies CASSLATADTQYF.

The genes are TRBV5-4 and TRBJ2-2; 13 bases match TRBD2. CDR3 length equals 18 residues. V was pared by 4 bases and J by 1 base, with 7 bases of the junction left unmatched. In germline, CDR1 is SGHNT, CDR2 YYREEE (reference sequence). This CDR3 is CASSRGLAGNRNTGELFF. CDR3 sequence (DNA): TGTGCCAGCAGCAGGGGACTAGCGGGGAACAGGAACACCGGGGAGCTGTTTTTT.

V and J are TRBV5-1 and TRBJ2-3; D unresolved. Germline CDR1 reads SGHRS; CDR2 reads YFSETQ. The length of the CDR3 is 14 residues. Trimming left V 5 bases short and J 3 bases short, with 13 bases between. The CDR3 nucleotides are TGCGCCAGCAGGTTGTGGGCAGAGACAGATACGCAGTATTTT. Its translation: CASRLWAETDTQYF.

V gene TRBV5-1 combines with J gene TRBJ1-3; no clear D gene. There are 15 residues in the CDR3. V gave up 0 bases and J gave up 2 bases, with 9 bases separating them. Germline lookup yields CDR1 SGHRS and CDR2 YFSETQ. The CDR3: CASSLAGRPGNTIYF. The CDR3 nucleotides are TGCGCCAGCAGCTTGGCCGGCCGTCCTGGAAACACCATATATTTT.

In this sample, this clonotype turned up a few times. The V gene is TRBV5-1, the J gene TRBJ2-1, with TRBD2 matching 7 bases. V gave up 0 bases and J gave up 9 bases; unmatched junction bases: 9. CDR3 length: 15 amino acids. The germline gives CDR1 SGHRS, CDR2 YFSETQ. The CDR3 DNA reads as TGCGCCAGCAGCTTGGAAGCGGGGAACGCCGGTGAGCAGTTCTTC. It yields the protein CASSLEAGNAGEQFF. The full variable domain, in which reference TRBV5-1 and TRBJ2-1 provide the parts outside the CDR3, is KAGVTQTPRYLIKTRGQQVTLSCSPISGHRSVSWYQQTPGQGLQFLFEYFSETQRNKGNFPGRFSGRQFSNSRSEMNVSTLELGDSALYLCASSLEAGNAGEQFFGPGTRLTVL.

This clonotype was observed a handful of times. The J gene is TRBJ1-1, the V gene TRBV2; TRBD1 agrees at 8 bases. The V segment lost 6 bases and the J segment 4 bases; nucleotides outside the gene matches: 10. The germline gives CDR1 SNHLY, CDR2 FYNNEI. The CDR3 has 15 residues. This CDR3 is CASRRSGGAGTEAFF. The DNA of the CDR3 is TGTGCCAGCAGGAGATCAGGGGGCGCGGGCACTGAAGCTTTCTTT.

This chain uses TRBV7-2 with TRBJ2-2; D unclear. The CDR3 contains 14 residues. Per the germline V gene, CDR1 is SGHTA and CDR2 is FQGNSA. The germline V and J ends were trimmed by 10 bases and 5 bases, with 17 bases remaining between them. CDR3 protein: CATSVGFRTGELFF. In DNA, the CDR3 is TGTGCCACCTCTGTGGGGTTTAGGACCGGGGAGCTGTTTTTT. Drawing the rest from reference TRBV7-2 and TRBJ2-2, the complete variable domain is GAGVSQSPSNKVTEKGKDVELRCDPISGHTALYWYRQSLGQGLEFLIYFQGNSAPDKSGLPSDRFSAERTGGSVSTLTIQRTQQEDSAVYLCATSVGFRTGELFFGEGSRLTVL.

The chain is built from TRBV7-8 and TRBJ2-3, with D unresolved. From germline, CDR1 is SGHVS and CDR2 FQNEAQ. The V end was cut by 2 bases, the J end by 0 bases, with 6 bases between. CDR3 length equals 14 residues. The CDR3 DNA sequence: TGTGCCAGCAGCTTAACCCAGAGCACAGATACGCAGTATTTT. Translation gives CASSLTQSTDTQYF.

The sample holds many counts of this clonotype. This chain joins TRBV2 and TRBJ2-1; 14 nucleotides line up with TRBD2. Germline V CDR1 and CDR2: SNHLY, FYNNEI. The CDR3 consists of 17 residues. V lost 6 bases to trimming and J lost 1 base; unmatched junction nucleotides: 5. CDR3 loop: CASRGGTSGGSYNEQFF. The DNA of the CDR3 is TGTGCCAGCAGGGGTGGGACTAGCGGGGGTTCCTACAATGAGCAGTTCTTC.

The CDR3 DNA reads as TGCAGTGCTATAAGAGGTCATAGCAATCAGCCCCAGCATTTT. Encoded protein: CSAIRGHSNQPQHF. The chain recombines TRBV20-1 with TRBJ1-5; D remains ambiguous. CDR1 is DFQATT and CDR2 is SNEGSKA in the germline V gene (reference sequence). The V gene lost 4 bases and the J gene lost 0 bases, with 10 bases spanning the gap. The CDR3 covers 14 residues.

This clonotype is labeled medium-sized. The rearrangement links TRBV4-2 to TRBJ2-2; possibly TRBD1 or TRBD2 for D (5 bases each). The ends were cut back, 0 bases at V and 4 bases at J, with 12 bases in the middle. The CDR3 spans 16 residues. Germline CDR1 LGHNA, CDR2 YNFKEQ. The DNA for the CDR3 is TGTGCCAGCAGCCAAGAGGGGGACCCCTCCACCGGGGAGCTGTTTTTT. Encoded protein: CASSQEGDPSTGELFF.

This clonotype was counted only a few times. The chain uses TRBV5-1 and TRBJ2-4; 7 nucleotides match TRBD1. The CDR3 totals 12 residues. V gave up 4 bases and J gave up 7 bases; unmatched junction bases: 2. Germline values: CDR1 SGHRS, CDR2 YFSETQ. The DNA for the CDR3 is TGCGCCAGCAGCCCGGGACAGAACATTCAGTACTTC. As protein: CASSPGQNIQYF.

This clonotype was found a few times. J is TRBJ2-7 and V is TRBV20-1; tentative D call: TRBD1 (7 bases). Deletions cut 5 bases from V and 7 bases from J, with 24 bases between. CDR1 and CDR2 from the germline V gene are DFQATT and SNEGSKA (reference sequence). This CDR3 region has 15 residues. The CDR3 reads CSARSSLGGAGEQYV. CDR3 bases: TGCAGTGCTCGCTCTAGTCTAGGGGGCGCGGGGGAGCAGTACGTC.

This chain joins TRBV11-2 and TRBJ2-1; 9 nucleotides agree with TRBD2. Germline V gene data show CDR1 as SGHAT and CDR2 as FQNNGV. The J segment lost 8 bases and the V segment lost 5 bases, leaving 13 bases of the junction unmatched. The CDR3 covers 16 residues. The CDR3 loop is CASSPGGRGGHDEQFF. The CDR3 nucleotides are TGTGCCAGCAGCCCCGGGGGGCGGGGGGGCCATGATGAGCAGTTCTTC.

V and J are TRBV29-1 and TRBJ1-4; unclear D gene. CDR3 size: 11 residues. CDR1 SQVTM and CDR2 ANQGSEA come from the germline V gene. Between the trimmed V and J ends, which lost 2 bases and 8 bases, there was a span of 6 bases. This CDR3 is CSVELQEKLFF. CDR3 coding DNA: TGCAGCGTTGAACTTCAGGAAAAACTGTTTTTT. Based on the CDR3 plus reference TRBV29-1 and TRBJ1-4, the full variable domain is SAVISQKPSRDICQRGTSLTIQCQVDSQVTMMFWYRQQPGQSLTLIATANQGSEATYESGFVIDKFPISRPNLTFSTLTVSNMSPEDSSIYLCSVELQEKLFFGSGTQLSVL.

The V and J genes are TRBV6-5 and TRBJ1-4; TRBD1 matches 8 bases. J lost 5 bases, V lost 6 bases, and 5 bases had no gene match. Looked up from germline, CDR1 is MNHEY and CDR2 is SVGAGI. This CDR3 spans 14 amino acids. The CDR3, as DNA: TGTGCCAGCAGACCAGGGGGCCAGAATGAAAAACTGTTTTTT. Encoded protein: CASRPGGQNEKLFF.